The table lists the clone carrying this T cell receptor beta chain with a count of one. The antigen remains undetermined. These data belong to a study of OX40 agonist ivuxolimab in advanced cancers. Overall study results and limits: Blood T cells, both CD4+ and CD8+, expanded clonally by week 6 at 0.1 to 3.0 mg/kg. The expanded peripheral T cells' antigen specificity was not determined. Also showing low normalized T-cell clonal expansion were some of the nonresponders. Mean expanded clone counts were higher in CD8+ than CD4+ T cells.

This CDR3 contains 16 residues. V lost 1 base and J 5 bases, leaving 15 bases between the germline ends. The germline CDR1 and CDR2 sequences are SNHLY and FYNNEI. Produced via immunoSEQ multiplex PCR; TCRdb's table is partial and in-frame only. The data hold 55,000 to 80,000 clones, with approximately 90% observed a single time. The specimen comprised CD4+ or CD8+ T cells sorted from blood, sampled in a trial of the OX40 agonist ivuxolimab. This chain joins TRBV2 and TRBJ2-1, with D possibly TRBD1 on 6 matching bases. The sequence was collected from an adult with an advanced solid tumor such as melanoma, head and neck, liver or kidney cancer. CDR3 in amino acids: CASSEGGWDKNNEQFF. CDR3 DNA sequence: TGTGCCAGCAGTGAAGGGGGGTGGGACAAAAACAATGAGCAGTTCTTC.